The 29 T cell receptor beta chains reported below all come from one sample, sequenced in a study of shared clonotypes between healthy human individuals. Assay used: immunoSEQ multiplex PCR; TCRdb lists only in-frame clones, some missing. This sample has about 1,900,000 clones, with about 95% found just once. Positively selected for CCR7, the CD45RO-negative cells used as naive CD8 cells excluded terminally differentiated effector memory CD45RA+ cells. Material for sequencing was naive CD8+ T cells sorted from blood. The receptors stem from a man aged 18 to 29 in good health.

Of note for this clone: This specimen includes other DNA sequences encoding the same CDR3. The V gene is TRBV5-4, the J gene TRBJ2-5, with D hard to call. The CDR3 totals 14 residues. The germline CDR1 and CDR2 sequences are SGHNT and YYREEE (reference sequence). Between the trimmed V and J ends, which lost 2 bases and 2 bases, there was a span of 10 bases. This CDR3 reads CASSFWGGQETQYF. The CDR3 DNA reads TGTGCCAGCAGCTTTTGGGGTGGGCAAGAGACCCAGTACTTC.

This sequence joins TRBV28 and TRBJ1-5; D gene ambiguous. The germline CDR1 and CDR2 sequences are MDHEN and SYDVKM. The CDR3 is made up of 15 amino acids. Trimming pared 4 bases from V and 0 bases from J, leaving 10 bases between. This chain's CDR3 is CASSYNSYSNQPQHF. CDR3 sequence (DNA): TGTGCCAGCAGTTACAACAGTTATAGCAATCAGCCCCAGCATTTT.

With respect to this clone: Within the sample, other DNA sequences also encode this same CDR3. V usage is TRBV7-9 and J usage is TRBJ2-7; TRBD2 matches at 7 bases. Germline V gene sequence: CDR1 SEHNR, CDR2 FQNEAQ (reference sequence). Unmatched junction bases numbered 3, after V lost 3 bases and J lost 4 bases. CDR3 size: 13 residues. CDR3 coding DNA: TGTGCCAGCAGCTTGAGCGGGGCTTACGAGCAGTACTTC. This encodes CASSLSGAYEQYF.

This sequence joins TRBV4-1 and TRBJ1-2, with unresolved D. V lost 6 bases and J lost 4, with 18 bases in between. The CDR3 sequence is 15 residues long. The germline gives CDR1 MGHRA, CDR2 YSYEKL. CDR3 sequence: CASRQQTVPSYGYTF. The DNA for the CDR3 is TGCGCCAGCAGACAACAAACAGTCCCAAGCTATGGCTACACCTTC.

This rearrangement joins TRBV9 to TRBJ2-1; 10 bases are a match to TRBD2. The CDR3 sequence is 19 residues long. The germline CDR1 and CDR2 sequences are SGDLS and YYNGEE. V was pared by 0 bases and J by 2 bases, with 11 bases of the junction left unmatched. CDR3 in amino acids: CASSVGSGGAVKTYNEQFF. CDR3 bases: TGTGCCAGCAGCGTAGGGAGCGGGGGGGCCGTTAAAACCTACAATGAGCAGTTCTTC.

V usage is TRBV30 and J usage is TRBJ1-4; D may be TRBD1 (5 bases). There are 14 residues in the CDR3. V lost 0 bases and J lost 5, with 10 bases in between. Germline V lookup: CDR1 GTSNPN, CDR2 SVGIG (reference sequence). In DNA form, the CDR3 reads TGTGCCTGGAGTGTTGACAGTGACAATGAAAAACTGTTTTTT. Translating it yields CAWSVDSDNEKLFF.

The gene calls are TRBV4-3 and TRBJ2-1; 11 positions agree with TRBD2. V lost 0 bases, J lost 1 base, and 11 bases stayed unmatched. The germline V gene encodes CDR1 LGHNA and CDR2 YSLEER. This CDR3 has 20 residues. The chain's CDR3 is CASSQDGGLAGGLSYNEQFF. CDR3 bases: TGCGCCAGCAGCCAAGATGGAGGGCTAGCGGGAGGACTATCCTACAATGAGCAGTTCTTC.

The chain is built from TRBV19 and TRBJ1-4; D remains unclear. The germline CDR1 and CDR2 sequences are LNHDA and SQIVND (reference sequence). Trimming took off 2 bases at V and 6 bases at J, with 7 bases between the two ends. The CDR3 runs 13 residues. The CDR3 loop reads CASSIRQDEKLFF. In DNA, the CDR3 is TGTGCCAGTAGTATACGGCAGGATGAAAAACTGTTTTTT.

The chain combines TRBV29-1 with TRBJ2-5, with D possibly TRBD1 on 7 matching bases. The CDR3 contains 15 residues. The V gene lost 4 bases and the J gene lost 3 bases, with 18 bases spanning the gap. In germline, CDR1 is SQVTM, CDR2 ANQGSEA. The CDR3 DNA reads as TGCAGCGTTGGAGGGGTCTCAGGGGGGAAAGAGACCCAGTACTTC. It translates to CSVGGVSGGKETQYF.

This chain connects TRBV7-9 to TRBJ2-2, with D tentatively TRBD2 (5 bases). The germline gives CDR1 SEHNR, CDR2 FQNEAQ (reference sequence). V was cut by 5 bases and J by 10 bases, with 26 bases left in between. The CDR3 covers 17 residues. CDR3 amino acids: CASSPHVISPGKEELFF. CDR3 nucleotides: TGTGCCAGCAGCCCTCACGTAATTAGTCCGGGAAAAGAGGAGCTGTTTTTT. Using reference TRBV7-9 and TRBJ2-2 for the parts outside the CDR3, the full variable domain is DTGVSQNPRHKITKRGQNVTFRCDPISEHNRLYWYRQTLGQGPEFLTYFQNEAQLEKSRLLSDRFSAERPKGSFSTLEIQRTEQGDSAMYLCASSPHVISPGKEELFFGEGSRLTVL.

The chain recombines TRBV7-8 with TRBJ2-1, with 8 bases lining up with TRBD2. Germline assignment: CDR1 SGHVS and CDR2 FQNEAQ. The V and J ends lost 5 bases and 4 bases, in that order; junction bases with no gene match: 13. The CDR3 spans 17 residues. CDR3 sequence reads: CASSTSFIGGAYNEQFF. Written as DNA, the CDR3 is TGTGCCAGCAGCACCAGCTTTATCGGGGGGGCTTACAATGAGCAGTTCTTC.

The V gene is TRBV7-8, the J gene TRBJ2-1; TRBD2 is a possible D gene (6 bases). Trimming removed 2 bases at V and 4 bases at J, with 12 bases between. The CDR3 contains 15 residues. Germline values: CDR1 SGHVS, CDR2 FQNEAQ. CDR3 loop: CASSLTPGTYNEQFF. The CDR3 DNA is TGTGCCAGCAGCTTAACCCCCGGGACTTACAATGAGCAGTTCTTC.

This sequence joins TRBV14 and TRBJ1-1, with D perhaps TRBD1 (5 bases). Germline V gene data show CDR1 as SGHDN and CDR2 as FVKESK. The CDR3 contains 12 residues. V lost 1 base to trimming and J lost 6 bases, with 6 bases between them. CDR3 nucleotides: TGTGCCAGCAGCCAAGGGGGGGCTGAAGCTTTCTTT. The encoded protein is CASSQGGAEAFF.

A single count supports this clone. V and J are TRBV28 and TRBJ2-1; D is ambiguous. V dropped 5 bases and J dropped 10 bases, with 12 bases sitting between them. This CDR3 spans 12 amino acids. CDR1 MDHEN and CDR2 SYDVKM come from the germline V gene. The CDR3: CASSPGSQEQFF. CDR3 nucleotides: TGTGCCAGCAGTCCCGGGTCCCAGGAGCAGTTCTTC.

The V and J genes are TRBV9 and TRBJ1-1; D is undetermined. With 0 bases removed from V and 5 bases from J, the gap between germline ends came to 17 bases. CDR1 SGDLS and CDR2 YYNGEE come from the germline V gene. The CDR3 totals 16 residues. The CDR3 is CASSVGWRASWTEAFF. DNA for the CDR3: TGTGCCAGCAGCGTAGGATGGAGGGCTAGTTGGACTGAAGCTTTCTTT.

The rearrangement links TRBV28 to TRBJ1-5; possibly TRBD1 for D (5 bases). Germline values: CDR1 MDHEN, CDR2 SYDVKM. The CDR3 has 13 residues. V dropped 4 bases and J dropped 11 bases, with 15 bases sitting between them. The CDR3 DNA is TGTGCCAGCAGTTCTAACAGGTTCGGGGCCCAGCATTTT. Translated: CASSSNRFGAQHF.

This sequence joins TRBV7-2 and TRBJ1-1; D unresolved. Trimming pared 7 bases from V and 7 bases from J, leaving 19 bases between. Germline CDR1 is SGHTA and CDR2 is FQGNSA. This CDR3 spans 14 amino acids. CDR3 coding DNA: TGTGCCAGCACCCTATTTGGAGAGGCATTTGAAGCTTTCTTT. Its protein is CASTLFGEAFEAFF.

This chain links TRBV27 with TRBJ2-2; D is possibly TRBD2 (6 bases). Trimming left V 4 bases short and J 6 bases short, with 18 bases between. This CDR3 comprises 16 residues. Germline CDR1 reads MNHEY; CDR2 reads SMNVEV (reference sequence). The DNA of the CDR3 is TGTGCCAGCAGTTCACCGGGAGCGGTAGTGCCCGGGGAGCTGTTTTTT. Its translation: CASSSPGAVVPGELFF.

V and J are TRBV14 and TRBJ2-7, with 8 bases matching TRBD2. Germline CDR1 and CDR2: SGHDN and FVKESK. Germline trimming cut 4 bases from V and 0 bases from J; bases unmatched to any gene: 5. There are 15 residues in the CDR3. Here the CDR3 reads CASSLGSGSSYEQYF. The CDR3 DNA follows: TGTGCCAGCAGCCTCGGGAGCGGGAGCTCCTACGAGCAGTACTTC.

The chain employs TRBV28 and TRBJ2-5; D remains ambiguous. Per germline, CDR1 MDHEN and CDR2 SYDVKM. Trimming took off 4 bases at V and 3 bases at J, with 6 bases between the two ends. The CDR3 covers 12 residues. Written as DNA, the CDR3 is TGTGCCAGCAGTTCCCCCGAAGAGACCCAGTACTTC. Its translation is CASSSPEETQYF. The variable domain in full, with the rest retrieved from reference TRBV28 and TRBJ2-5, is DVKVTQSSRYLVKRTGEKVFLECVQDMDHENMFWYRQDPGLGLRLIYFSYDVKMKEKGDIPEGYSVSREKKERFSLILESASTNQTSMYLCASSSPEETQYFGPGTRLLVL.

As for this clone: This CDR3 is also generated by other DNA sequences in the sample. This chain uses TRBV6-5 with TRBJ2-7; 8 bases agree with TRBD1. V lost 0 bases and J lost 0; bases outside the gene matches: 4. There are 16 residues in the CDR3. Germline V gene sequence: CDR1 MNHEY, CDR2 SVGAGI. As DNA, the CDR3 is TGTGCCAGCAGTTACTCGACAGGGGAGGACTCCTACGAGCAGTACTTC. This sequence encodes CASSYSTGEDSYEQYF.

CDR3 sequence reads: CASSAEAGVISHSPLHF. CDR3 DNA: TGCGCCAGCAGCGCAGAAGCTGGCGTTATTTCCCATTCACCCCTCCACTTT. The V gene is TRBV4-3, the J gene TRBJ1-6; no reliable D call. Germline CDR1 reads LGHNA; CDR2 reads YSLEER. This CDR3 comprises 17 residues. Trimming removed 5 bases at V and 8 bases at J, with 22 bases between.

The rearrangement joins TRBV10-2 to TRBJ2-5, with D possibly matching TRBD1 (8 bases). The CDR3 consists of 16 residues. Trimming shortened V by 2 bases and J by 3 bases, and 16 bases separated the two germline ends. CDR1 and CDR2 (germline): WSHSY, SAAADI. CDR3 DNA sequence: TGCGCCAGCAGTGAGGCGAACAGGGGGGGGGAAGAGACCCAGTACTTC. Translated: CASSEANRGGEETQYF.

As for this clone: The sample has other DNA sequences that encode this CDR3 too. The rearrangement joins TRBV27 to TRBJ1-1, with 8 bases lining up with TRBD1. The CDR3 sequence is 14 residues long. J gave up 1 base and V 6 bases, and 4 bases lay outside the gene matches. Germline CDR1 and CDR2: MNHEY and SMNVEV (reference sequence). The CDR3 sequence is CASSSGQGNTEAFF. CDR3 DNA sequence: TGTGCCAGCAGCTCCGGACAGGGGAACACTGAAGCTTTCTTT.

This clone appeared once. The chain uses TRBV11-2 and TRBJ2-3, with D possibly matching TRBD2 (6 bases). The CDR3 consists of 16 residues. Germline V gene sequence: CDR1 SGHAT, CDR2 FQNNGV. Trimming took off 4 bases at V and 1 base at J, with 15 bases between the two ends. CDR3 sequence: CASSSSGGWGTDTQYF. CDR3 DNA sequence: TGTGCCAGCAGCTCCTCAGGAGGGTGGGGCACAGATACGCAGTATTTT. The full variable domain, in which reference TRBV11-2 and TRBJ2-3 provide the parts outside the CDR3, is EAGVAQSPRYKIIEKRQSVAFWCNPISGHATLYWYQQILGQGPKLLIQFQNNGVVDDSQLPKDRFSAERLKGVDSTLKIQPAKLEDSAVYLCASSSSGGWGTDTQYFGPGTRLTVL.

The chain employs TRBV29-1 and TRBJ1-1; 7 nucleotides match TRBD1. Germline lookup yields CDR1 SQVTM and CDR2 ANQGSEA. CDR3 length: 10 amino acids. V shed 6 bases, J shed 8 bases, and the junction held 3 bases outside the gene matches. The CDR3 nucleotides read TGCAGCGTCGGGACAGTCGAAGCTTTCTTT. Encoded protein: CSVGTVEAFF.

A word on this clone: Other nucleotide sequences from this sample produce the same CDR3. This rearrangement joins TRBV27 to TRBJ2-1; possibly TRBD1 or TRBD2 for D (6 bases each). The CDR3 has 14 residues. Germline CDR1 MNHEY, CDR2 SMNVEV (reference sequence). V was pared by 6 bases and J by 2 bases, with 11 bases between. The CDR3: CASRQGGTYNEQFF. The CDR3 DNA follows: TGTGCCAGCAGACAGGGAGGAACCTACAATGAGCAGTTCTTC.

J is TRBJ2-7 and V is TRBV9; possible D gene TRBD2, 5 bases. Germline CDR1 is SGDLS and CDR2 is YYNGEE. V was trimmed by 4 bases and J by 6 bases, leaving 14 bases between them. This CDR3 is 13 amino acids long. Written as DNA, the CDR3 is TGTGCCAGCAGCCCCCGGGCGGGTGGCGAGCAGTACTTC. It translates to CASSPRAGGEQYF.

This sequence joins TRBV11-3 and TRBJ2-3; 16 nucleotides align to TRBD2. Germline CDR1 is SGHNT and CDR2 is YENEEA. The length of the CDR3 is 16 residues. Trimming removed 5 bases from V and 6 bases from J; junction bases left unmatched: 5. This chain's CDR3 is CASSPGLAGGKDTQYF. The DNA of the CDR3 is TGTGCCAGCAGCCCGGGACTAGCGGGAGGGAAGGATACGCAGTATTTT.